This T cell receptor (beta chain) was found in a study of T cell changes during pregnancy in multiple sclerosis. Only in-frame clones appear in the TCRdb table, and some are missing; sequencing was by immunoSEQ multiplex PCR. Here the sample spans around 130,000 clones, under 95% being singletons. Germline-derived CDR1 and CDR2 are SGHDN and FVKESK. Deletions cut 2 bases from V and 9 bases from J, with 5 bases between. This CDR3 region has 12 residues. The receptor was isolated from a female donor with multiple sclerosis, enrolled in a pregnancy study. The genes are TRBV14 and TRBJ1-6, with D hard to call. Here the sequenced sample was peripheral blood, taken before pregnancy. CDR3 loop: CASSQPGSPLHF. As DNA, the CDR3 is TGTGCCAGCAGCCAACCCGGTTCACCCCTCCACTTT.